This T cell receptor (beta chain) was captured in a study of blood T cell repertoires in COVID-19. Germline V gene lookup returns CDR1 MDHEN and CDR2 SYDVKM. This CDR3 has 13 amino acids. V lost 6 bases and J 5 bases, leaving 10 bases between the germline ends. Profiled with immunoSEQ multiplex PCR; TCRdb holds only in-frame clones, not every one. The table has over 25,000 clones, approximately 80% seen once. V gene TRBV28 combines with J gene TRBJ2-2; no reliable D call. The sequenced sample consisted of peripheral blood. This clonotype was sampled from an elderly man with active or convalescent COVID-19. DNA of the CDR3: TGTGCCAGCAGATACTCCGGGACCGGGGAGCTGTTTTTT. Protein product: CASRYSGTGELFF.